This TCR beta chain was retrieved from a study of blood T cell repertoires in COVID-19. In the study overall: Acute-phase and convalescent COVID-19 samples originated in the United States, Italy and Spain.

V was pared by 5 bases and J by 8 bases, with 18 bases between. The CDR3 has 15 residues. Germline V gene data show CDR1 as SNHLY and CDR2 as FYNNEI. Libraries were prepared by immunoSEQ multiplex PCR; TCRdb keeps only in-frame clonotypes and omits some of them. The table includes tens of thousands of clones, roughly 82% detected once. The rearrangement uses TRBV2 and TRBJ1-4; D is undetermined. This receptor was obtained from a human donor in a cohort sampled during active COVID-19. The specimen sequenced was peripheral blood. The CDR3 sequence is CASSSGPGEREKLFF. The CDR3 DNA reads TGTGCCAGCAGTTCAGGACCGGGAGAAAGGGAAAAACTGTTTTTT. Looking up the rest from reference TRBV2 and TRBJ1-4 gives the full variable domain: EPEVTQTPSHQVTQMGQEVILRCVPISNHLYFYWYRQILGQKVEFLVSFYNNEISEKSEIFDDQFSVERPDGSNFTLKIRSTKLEDSAMYFCASSSGPGEREKLFFGSGTQLSVL.